The 7 T cell receptor beta chains presented below share a single source sample, sequenced in a study of cytomegalovirus exposure and HLA in healthy donors. Primers: 60 Vbeta forward and 13 Jbeta reverse. Sequenced by immunoSEQ multiplex PCR; TCRdb stores in-frame clones only, minus some. The sample has about 180,000 clones, roughly 80% seen once. The sequencing sample was made of PBMCs. These receptors were obtained from a girl aged 10 to 17 in good health and CMV-seropositive.

This chain connects TRBV9 to TRBJ2-7; no firm D call. There are 13 residues in the CDR3. From germline, CDR1 is SGDLS and CDR2 YYNGEE. The V end was cut by 4 bases, the J end by 1 base, with 9 bases between. Here the CDR3 DNA reads TGTGCCAGCAGCCCTACCGTATCCTACGAGCAGTACTTC. This gives the protein CASSPTVSYEQYF. Using reference TRBV9 and TRBJ2-7 for the parts outside the CDR3, the full variable domain is DSGVTQTPKHLITATGQRVTLRCSPRSGDLSVYWYQQSLDQGLQFLIQYYNGEERAKGNILERFSAQQFPDLHSELNLSSLELGDSALYFCASSPTVSYEQYFGPGTRLTVT.

The chain uses TRBV5-1 and TRBJ1-1, with TRBD1 as a possible D gene (5 bases). Trimming shortened V by 2 bases and J by 2 bases, and 10 bases separated the two germline ends. The CDR3 loop spans 14 amino acids. CDR1 SGHRS and CDR2 YFSETQ come from the germline V gene. DNA of the CDR3: TGCGCCAGCAGCTTAGGAGGGGCTAACACTGAAGCTTTCTTT. Translating gives CASSLGGANTEAFF.

To note about this clone: One junction end does not reproduce the germline sequence, and a read error may be involved. The V call is TRBV7-9, the J call TRBJ1-1; TRBD1 might be the D (5 bases). The CDR3 has 12 amino acids. Looked up from germline, CDR1 is SEHNR and CDR2 is FQNEAQ (reference sequence). The CDR3 spells CSSSRPNREAFF. DNA of the CDR3: TGTTCCAGCAGCCGGCCGAACAGGGAAGCTTTCTTT.

The chain combines TRBV5-4 with TRBJ2-1; TRBD1 matches 7 bases. The CDR3 is 13 residues long. After removal of 4 bases from V and 4 bases from J, the junction contained 2 bases not matched to a gene. Germline CDR1 is SGHNT and CDR2 is YYREEE (reference sequence). As DNA, the CDR3 is TGTGCCAGCAGCCCACAGGGGTACAATGAGCAGTTCTTC. It codes for CASSPQGYNEQFF.

This chain connects TRBV29-1 to TRBJ2-1, with 9 bases that match TRBD1. This CDR3 has 13 residues. CDR1 and CDR2 from the germline V gene are SQVTM and ANQGSEA. V lost 8 bases to trimming and J lost 4 bases; unmatched junction nucleotides: 6. As DNA, the CDR3 is TGCAGCACCCCGGGACAGGGTTACAATGAGCAGTTCTTC. Translating gives CSTPGQGYNEQFF.

This sequence joins TRBV30 and TRBJ2-7, with TRBD2 identical over 8 bases. This CDR3 contains 11 residues. Germline CDR1 is GTSNPN and CDR2 is SVGIG (reference sequence). V was pared by 7 bases and J by 5 bases, with 4 bases of the junction left unmatched. In DNA, the CDR3 is TGTGCCTTCGGGGGGGTCCACGAGCAGTACTTC. It encodes CAFGGVHEQYF.

The chain joins TRBV25-1 to TRBJ2-1; perhaps TRBD2 as D (6 bases). Trimming shortened V by 2 bases and J by 6 bases, and 11 bases separated the two germline ends. The CDR3 extends over 14 amino acids. Germline CDR1 is MGHDK and CDR2 is SYGVNS. CDR3: CASSEVMTSNEQFF. Here the CDR3 DNA reads TGTGCCAGCAGTGAAGTGATGACTAGCAATGAGCAGTTCTTC.